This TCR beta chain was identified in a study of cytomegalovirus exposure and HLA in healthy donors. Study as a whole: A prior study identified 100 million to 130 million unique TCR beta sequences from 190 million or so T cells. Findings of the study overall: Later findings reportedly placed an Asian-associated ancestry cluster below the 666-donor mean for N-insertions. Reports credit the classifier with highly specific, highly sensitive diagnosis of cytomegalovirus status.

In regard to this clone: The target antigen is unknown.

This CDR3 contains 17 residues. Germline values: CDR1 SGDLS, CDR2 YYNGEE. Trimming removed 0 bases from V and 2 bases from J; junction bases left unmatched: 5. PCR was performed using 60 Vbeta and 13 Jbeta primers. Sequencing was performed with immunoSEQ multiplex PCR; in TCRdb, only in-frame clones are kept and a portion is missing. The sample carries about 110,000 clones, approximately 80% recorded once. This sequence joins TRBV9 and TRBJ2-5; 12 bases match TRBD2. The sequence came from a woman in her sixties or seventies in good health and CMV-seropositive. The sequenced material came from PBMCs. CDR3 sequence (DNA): TGTGCCAGCAGCGTAGCGGCTAGCGGGAGGGTACAAGAGACCCAGTACTTC. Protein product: CASSVAASGRVQETQYF.